This T cell receptor beta chain was sequenced in a study of identical twins. This clonotype was found many times. What it binds is unknown. MiXCR, applied by TCRdb to the 5' RACE reads, yields one record per CDR3 protein. The data contain approximately 620,000 distinct CDR3 sequences, 8.6% of them singletons. General study points: Findings depended on cross-sectional statistics rather than tracking the same donors.

There are 16 residues in the CDR3. Germline V lookup: CDR1 SGHRS, CDR2 YFSETQ. With 4 bases removed from V and 0 bases from J, the gap between germline ends came to 11 bases. The same sample was also used in a study of yellow fever vaccine responses in identical twins.

The receptor was isolated from a woman between 18 and 30 years old in good health. Sequencing input: PBMCs. This chain links TRBV5-1 with TRBJ2-6; a weak D match, TRBD1 (5 bases). The CDR3 nucleotides are TGCGCCAGCAGCCCTGGACACTTCTCTGGGGCCAACGTCCTGACTTTC. Translated, it gives CASSPGHFSGANVLTF.